This entry concerns a single TCR beta chain. The antigen is undetermined. This entry is derived from a study of T cell responses to AZD1222 COVID-19 vaccine. Study-level information: Pooling of second doses given at about 4 or about 12 weeks was done. General study findings and limits: Two AZD1222 doses significantly raised spike-specific TCR breadth and depth over controls. Spike was spanned by vaccine-associated CD4 TCRs, with dominance at 160-218 and 743-854. The donor group comprised mostly white British people and more females; the analysis possibly underestimated clonal diversity.

Clones were sequenced by immunoSEQ multiplex PCR, and TCRdb holds only the in-frame ones, with some missing. The sample records about 160,000 clones, about 90% being singletons. The V and J ends lost 3 bases and 3 bases respectively, with 12 bases between them. Germline loops: CDR1 LGHNA, CDR2 YSLEER. The CDR3 is 15 amino acids. Specimen: peripheral blood, collected on day 0 of AZD1222 vaccination. The V gene is TRBV4-3, the J gene TRBJ1-5; D unclear. The sequence was collected from an adult in good health. The CDR3 DNA sequence: TGCGCCAGCAGCCAGAAGGCGGGGTACAATCAGCCCCAGCATTTT. Translated, it gives CASSQKAGYNQPQHF.